The subject of this entry is one T cell receptor beta chain. The sample belongs to a study of control samples from healthy donors and cancer patients. The assay was immunoSEQ multiplex PCR, and TCRdb's table has in-frame clones only and misses some. Altogether some 120,000 clones are present, approximately 90% being singletons, with the ten largest covering roughly 8.7%. The ends were cut back, 0 bases at V and 3 bases at J, with 3 bases in the middle. CDR1 is ENHRY, CDR2 SYGVKD, per germline. The CDR3 runs to 12 residues. The V gene is TRBV10-3, the J gene TRBJ2-7, with unresolved D. The TCR comes from a man aged 18 to 30 in good health. Sequenced: blood. CDR3 amino acids: CAISESYYEQYF. DNA of the CDR3: TGTGCCATCAGTGAGTCGTACTACGAGCAGTACTTC.